Listed below are T cell receptor beta chains from one sample, sequenced in a study of identical twins. TCRdb re-called the 5' RACE reads with MiXCR, one entry per CDR3 protein. The data contain fewer than 250,000 distinct CDR3 sequences, roughly 15% of them seen just once; the ten biggest clones take up 40%. Separately, the same data were catalogued under a study of T cells expressing NK-cell markers.

What was sequenced was CD8+ T cells sorted from blood. The receptors originated from a woman aged 18-29 years in good health. CDR3s include the opening cysteine and the closing phenylalanine or tryptophan. D genes are given only for firm matches. Clone size is not always given. Where it is, it says once, few, many or a class for expanded clones.

clone_size	d_call	v_call	j_call	cdr3_nt	cdr3_aa
.	TRBD1	TRBV7-9	TRBJ2-7	TGTGCCAGCAGCGGACAGGGGGCGGACAGATACGAGCAGTACTTC	CASSGQGADRYEQYF
.	.	TRBV4-1	TRBJ1-2	TGCGCCAGCAGCCAAGGGCCGACATACTCCTATGGCTACACCTTC	CASSQGPTYSYGYTF
few	.	TRBV6-2/TRBV6-3	TRBJ2-3	TGTGCCAGCATGTGGGGGGGCTCCGATACGCAGTATTTT	CASMWGGSDTQYF
few	TRBD2	TRBV28	TRBJ2-1	TGTGCCAGCACCAACCCCCCCGGGACTAGGGGGAATGAGCAGTTCTTC	CASTNPPGTRGNEQFF
few	.	TRBV6-1	TRBJ2-2	TGTGCCAGCGGACAGTCGAACACCGGGGAGCTGTTTTTT	CASGQSNTGELFF
.	.	TRBV7-9	TRBJ2-5	TGTGCCAGCAGGCTCGCAGGGATCCAAGAGACCCAGTACTTC	CASRLAGIQETQYF
.	TRBD2	TRBV11-2	TRBJ2-1	TGTGCCAGCAGCTCGGCTAGCGGAGACAATGAGCAGTTCTTC	CASSSASGDNEQFF
few	TRBD2	TRBV7-6	TRBJ2-1	TGTGCCAGCAGCCCCTCCCTTTCAGCGGGATTTGCTGAGCAGTTCTTC	CASSPSLSAGFAEQFF
many	.	TRBV6-1	TRBJ2-1	TGTGCCAGCAGTGAAGCGGGGGGCTCCTACAATGAGCAGTTCTTC	CASSEAGGSYNEQFF
.	TRBD1	TRBV29-1	TRBJ1-2	TGCAGCGCCCCGGGACAGGGGGTGGATGGCTACACCTTC	CSAPGQGVDGYTF
.	.	TRBV12-3/TRBV12-4	TRBJ1-2	TGTGCCAGCGGGGGCAGGTCCGATCACTACACCTTC	CASGGRSDHYTF
.	TRBD2	TRBV2	TRBJ2-1	TGTGCCACCCAAGGACTAGCACGGGAGCAGTTCTTC	CATQGLAREQFF
.	.	TRBV9	TRBJ2-1	TGTGCCAGCAGCGGGTTCACAGGCCGAGACAATGAGCAGTTCTTC	CASSGFTGRDNEQFF
.	TRBD1	TRBV9	TRBJ2-7	TGTGCCAGCAGCGTGACAGGGGGCGAGCAGTACTTC	CASSVTGGEQYF
.	.	TRBV20-1	TRBJ2-1	TGCAGTGCTAGAGGGGTCGGTTCTAGCTACAATGAGCAGTTCTTC	CSARGVGSSYNEQFF
few	.	TRBV10-2	TRBJ2-3	TGCGCCAGCAGTGGTGGGGGGGCCTCAGATACGCAGTATTTT	CASSGGGASDTQYF
few	.	TRBV20-1	TRBJ1-5	TGCAGTGCTAGAGGCGGAGTATCAGAGGGCAATCAGCCCCAGCATTTT	CSARGGVSEGNQPQHF
many	TRBD2	TRBV7-7	TRBJ2-1	TGTGCCAGCAGTGCTAGAGAAGCGGGATGGAATGAGCAGTTCTTC	CASSAREAGWNEQFF
few	.	TRBV6-5	TRBJ1-5	TGTGCCAGCAGCCAGAACACGATTCCCCAGCATTTT	CASSQNTIPQHF
few	TRBD1	TRBV7-9	TRBJ2-3	TGTGCCAGCAGGCCCCCACAGGGGTGGGGGACAGATACGCAGTATTTT	CASRPPQGWGTDTQYF
few	.	TRBV5-1	TRBJ2-3	TGCGCCAGCAGCAAAGAGACAGGACCAGATACGCAGTATTTT	CASSKETGPDTQYF
.	.	TRBV12-3/TRBV12-4	TRBJ1-1	TGTGCCAGCAGCCCGGACTACACTGAAGCTTTCTTT	CASSPDYTEAFF
.	.	TRBV7-9	TRBJ2-1	TGTGCCAGCAGCTATCGGGCCCCAGACAATGAGCAGTTCTTC	CASSYRAPDNEQFF
once	TRBD1	TRBV11-2	TRBJ2-7	TGTGCCAGCAGCCCCAGCCCGGGGACAGCTTCCTACGAGCAGTACTTC	CASSPSPGTASYEQYF
.	.	TRBV27	TRBJ1-1	TGTGCCAGCAGTTTTCTCCAGGGCCCTGGGACTGAAGCTTTCTTT	CASSFLQGPGTEAFF
many	.	TRBV10-2	TRBJ2-5	TGCGCCAGCAGTGAGAGGGTCTGGGAGACCCAGTACTTC	CASSERVWETQYF
.	.	TRBV25-1	TRBJ2-5	TGTGCCAGCAGTGAATCTGGGACCCAGTACTTC	CASSESGTQYF
many	.	TRBV29-1	TRBJ2-2	TGCAGCGTTCTAGCGCCAACGAACACCGGGGAGCTGTTTTTT	CSVLAPTNTGELFF
few	.	TRBV5-1	TRBJ1-2	TGCGCCAGCCAGGGCTCCTATGGCTACACCTTC	CASQGSYGYTF
.	.	TRBV2	TRBJ1-1	TGTGCCAGCTCTCCGTTCATGAACACTGAAGCTTTCTTT	CASSPFMNTEAFF
few	TRBD1	TRBV5-1	TRBJ1-1	TGCGCCAGCAGGACGTGGGACAGCTTGAACACTGAAGCTTTCTTT	CASRTWDSLNTEAFF
.	.	TRBV7-9	TRBJ1-2	TGTGCCAGCAGCTTAGGGACAGATAACTATGGCTACACCTTC	CASSLGTDNYGYTF
few	TRBD2	TRBV7-6	TRBJ2-1	TGTGCCAGCAGCTTACAGGCGGGAGGACTCCATGAGCAGTTCTTC	CASSLQAGGLHEQFF
few	TRBD1	TRBV20-1	TRBJ1-1	TGCAGTGCTAGAGATCCCGCGACAGGGTGGACTGAAGCTTTCTTT	CSARDPATGWTEAFF
few	TRBD1	TRBV29-1	TRBJ2-1	TGCAGCGCTTTTGCCGCACCGGACAGGGGGAACAACAATGAGCAGTTCTTC	CSAFAAPDRGNNNEQFF
few	.	TRBV5-5	TRBJ2-7	TGTGCCAGCAGCTTGGTTTCGGGGGCCGAGCAGTACTTC	CASSLVSGAEQYF
.	.	TRBV12-3/TRBV12-4	TRBJ2-1	TGTGCCAGCAGCCCCTCCCGACAGAATACCTACAATGAGCAGTTCTTC	CASSPSRQNTYNEQFF
.	TRBD2	TRBV3-1	TRBJ2-3	TGTGCCAGCAGCCAAGCCCTCCGACTAGCGGGAGATGGGGCCACAGATACGCAGTATTTT	CASSQALRLAGDGATDTQYF
few	.	TRBV5-1	TRBJ2-2	TGCGCCAGCAGCTTCCATGGACCGACAAACACCGGGGAGCTGTTTTTT	CASSFHGPTNTGELFF
.	TRBD2	TRBV5-1	TRBJ2-1	TGCGCCAGCAGCGCCGGACTAGAAAGCTACAATGAGCAGTTCTTC	CASSAGLESYNEQFF
few	TRBD2	TRBV2	TRBJ2-1	TGTGCCAGCCAGCGGGATGGTGAGCAGTTCTTC	CASQRDGEQFF
.	.	TRBV3-1	TRBJ1-1	TGTGCCAGCAGCCAAGGGATCGGCAGGGTGGACGCGGCTTTCTTT	CASSQGIGRVDAAFF
.	.	TRBV14	TRBJ2-1	TGTGCCAGCAGCCCTGGTGGGTACAATGAGCAGTTCTTC	CASSPGGYNEQFF